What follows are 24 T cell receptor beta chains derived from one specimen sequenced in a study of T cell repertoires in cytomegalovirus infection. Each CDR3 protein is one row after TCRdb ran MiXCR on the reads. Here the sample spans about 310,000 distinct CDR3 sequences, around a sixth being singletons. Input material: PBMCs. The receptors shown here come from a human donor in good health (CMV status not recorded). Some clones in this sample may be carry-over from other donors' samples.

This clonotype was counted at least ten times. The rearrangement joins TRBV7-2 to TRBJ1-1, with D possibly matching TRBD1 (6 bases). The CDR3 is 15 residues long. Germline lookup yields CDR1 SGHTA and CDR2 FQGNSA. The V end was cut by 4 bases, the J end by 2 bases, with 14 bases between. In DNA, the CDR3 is TGTGCCAGCAGCTATAGGACAGCACGTAACACTGAAGCTTTCTTT. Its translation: CASSYRTARNTEAFF.

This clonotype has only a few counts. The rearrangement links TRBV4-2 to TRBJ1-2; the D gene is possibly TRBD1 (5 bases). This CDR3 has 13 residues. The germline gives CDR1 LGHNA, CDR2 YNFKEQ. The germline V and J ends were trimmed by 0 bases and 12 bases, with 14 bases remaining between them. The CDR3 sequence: CASSQDGGTPDTF. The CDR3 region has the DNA TGTGCCAGCAGCCAAGATGGGGGAACTCCGGACACCTTC.

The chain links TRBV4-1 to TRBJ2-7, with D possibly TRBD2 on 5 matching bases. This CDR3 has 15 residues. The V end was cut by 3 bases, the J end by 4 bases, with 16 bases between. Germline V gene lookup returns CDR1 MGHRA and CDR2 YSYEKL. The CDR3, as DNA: TGCGCCAGCAGCCACAACCCTTCGGGATCGTACGAGCAGTACTTC. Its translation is CASSHNPSGSYEQYF.

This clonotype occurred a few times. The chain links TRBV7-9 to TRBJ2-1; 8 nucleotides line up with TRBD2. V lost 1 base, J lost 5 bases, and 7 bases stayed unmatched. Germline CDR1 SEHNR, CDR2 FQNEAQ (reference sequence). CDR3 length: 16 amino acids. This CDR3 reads CASSLVSGTSHNEQFF. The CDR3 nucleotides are TGTGCCAGCAGCTTAGTATCCGGGACTAGTCACAATGAGCAGTTCTTC.

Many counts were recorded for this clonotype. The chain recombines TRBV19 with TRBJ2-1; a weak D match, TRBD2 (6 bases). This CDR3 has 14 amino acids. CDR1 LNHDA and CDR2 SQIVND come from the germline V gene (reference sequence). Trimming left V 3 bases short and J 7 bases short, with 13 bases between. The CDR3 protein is CASSMGLPANEQFF. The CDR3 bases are TGTGCCAGTAGTATGGGACTCCCGGCGAATGAGCAGTTCTTC.

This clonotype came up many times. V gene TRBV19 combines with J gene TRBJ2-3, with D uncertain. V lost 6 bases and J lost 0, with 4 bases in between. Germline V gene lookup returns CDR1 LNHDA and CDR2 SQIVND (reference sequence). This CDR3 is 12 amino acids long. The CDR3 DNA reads TGTGCCAGTAGCGGCAGCACAGATACGCAGTATTTT. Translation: CASSGSTDTQYF.

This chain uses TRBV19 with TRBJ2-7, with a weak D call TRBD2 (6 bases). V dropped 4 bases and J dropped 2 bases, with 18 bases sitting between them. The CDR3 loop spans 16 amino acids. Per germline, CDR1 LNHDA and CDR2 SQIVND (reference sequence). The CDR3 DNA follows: TGTGCCAGTAGTAGAGTTGCCGCGGGGCCTCCCTACGAGCAGTACTTC. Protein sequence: CASSRVAAGPPYEQYF.

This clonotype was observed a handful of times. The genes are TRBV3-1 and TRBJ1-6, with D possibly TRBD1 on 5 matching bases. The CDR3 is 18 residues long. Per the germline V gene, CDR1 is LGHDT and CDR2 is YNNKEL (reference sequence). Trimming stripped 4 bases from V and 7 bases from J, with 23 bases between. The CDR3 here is CASSLRFGTHRLNSPLHF. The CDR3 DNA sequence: TGTGCCAGCAGCCTTCGTTTCGGGACTCACAGGTTGAATTCACCCCTCCACTTT.

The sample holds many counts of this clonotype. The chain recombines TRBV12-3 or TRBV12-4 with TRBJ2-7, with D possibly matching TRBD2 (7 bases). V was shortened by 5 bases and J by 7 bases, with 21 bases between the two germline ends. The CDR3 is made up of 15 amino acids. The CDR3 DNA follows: TGTGCCAGCAGTCCACCTGCCGTCGGGGGGCGGGAGCAGTACTTC. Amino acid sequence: CASSPPAVGGREQYF.

The CDR3 sequence is CASSLWSGSYEQYF. The CDR3 DNA sequence: TGTGCCAGCAGCTTATGGTCCGGATCATACGAGCAGTACTTC. The chain recombines TRBV7-3 with TRBJ2-7; D not resolved. Germline values: CDR1 SGHTA, CDR2 FQGTGA. CDR3 length: 14 amino acids. Trimming took off 2 bases at V and 4 bases at J, with 12 bases between the two ends.

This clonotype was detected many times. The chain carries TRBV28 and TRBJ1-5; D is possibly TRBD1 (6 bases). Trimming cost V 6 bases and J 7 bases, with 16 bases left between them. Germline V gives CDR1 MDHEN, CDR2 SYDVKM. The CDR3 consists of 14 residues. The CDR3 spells CASSPTGSGQPQHF. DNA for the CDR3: TGTGCCAGCAGCCCAACAGGGTCGGGACAGCCCCAGCATTTT. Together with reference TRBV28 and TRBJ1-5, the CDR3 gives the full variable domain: DVKVTQSSRYLVKRTGEKVFLECVQDMDHENMFWYRQDPGLGLRLIYFSYDVKMKEKGDIPEGYSVSREKKERFSLILESASTNQTSMYLCASSPTGSGQPQHFGDGTRLSIL.

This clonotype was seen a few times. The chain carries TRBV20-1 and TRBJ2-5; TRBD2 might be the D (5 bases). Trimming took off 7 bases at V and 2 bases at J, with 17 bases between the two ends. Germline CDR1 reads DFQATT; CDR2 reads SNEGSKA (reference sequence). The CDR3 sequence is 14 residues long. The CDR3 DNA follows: TGCAGTGGTCAAAGCGGTGCGCCTCAAGAGACCCAGTACTTC. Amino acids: CSGQSGAPQETQYF.

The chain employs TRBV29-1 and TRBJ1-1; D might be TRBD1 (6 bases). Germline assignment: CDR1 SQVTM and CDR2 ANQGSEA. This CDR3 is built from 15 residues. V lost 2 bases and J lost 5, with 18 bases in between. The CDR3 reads CSVEWWVGGGTEAFF. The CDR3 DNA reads TGCAGCGTTGAATGGTGGGTAGGGGGAGGAACTGAAGCTTTCTTT.

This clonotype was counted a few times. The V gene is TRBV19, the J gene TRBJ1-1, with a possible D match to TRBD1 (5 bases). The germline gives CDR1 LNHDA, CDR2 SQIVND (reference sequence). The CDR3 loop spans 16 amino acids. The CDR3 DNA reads TGTGCAACTAGACCGGGACCCAACTATGGTCGTCCTGAAGCTTTCTTT. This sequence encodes CATRPGPNYGRPEAFF.

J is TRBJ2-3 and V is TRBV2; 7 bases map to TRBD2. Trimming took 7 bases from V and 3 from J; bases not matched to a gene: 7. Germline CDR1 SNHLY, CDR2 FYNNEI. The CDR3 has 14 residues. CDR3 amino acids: CASKASGWTDTQYF. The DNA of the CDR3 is TGTGCCAGCAAGGCTAGCGGATGGACAGATACGCAGTATTTT.

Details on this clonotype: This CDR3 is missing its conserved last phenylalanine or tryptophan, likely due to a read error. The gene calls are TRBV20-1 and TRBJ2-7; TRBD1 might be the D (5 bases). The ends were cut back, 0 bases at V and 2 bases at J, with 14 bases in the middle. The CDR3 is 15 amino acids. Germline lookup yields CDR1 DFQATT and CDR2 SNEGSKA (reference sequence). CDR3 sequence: CSARDNQPRAYEQYL. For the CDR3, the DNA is TGCAGTGCTAGAGATAATCAGCCCAGGGCCTACGAGCAGTACCTC.

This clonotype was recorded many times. The CDR3 is CASSTGLTSGPAAETQYF. CDR3 nucleotides: TGTGCCAGCAGCACTGGGCTGACTAGCGGACCTGCGGCTGAGACCCAGTACTTC. The V and J genes are TRBV7-2 and TRBJ2-5; 9 bases line up with TRBD2. Looked up from germline, CDR1 is SGHTA and CDR2 is FQGNSA. V shed 5 bases and J 5 bases; nucleotides not matched to a gene: 18. This CDR3 spans 18 amino acids. Filled out from reference TRBV7-2 and TRBJ2-5, the complete variable domain reads GAGVSQSPSNKVTEKGKDVELRCDPISGHTALYWYRQSLGQGLEFLIYFQGNSAPDKSGLPSDRFSAERTGGSVSTLTIQRTQQEDSAVYLCASSTGLTSGPAAETQYFGPGTRLLVL.

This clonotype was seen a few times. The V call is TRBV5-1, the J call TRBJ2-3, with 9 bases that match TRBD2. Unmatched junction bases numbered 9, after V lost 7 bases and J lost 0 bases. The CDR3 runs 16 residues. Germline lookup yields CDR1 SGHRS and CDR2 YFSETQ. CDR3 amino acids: CASGSQLAGSTDTQYF. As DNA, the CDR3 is TGCGCCAGCGGGAGTCAGCTAGCGGGGAGCACAGATACGCAGTATTTT.

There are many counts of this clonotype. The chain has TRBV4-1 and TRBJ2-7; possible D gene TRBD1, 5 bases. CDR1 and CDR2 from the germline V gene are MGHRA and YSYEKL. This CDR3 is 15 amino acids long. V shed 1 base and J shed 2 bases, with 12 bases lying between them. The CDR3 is CASSQALRETYEQYF. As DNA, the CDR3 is TGCGCCAGCAGCCAAGCTCTCAGGGAAACCTACGAGCAGTACTTC.

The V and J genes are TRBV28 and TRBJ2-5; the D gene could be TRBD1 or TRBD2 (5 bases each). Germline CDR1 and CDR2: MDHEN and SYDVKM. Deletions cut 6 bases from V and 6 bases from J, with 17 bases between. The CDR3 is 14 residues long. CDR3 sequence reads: CASRSGQGRKTQYF. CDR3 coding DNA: TGTGCCAGCAGGTCGGGGCAGGGAAGGAAGACCCAGTACTTC.

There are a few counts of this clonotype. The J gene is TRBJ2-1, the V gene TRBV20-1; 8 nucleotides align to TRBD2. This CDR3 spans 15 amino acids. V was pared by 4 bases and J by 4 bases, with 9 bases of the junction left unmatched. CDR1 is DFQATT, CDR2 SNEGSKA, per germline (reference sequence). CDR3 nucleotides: TGCAGTGCTATATCCCATAGCGGGGTTTACAATGAGCAGTTCTTC. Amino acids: CSAISHSGVYNEQFF.

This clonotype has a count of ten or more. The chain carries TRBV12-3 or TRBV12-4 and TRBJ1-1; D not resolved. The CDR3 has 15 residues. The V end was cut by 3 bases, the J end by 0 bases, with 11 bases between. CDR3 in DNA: TGTGCCAGCAGTTTTGGAAGACTAATGAACACTGAAGCTTTCTTT. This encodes CASSFGRLMNTEAFF.

The CDR3 protein is CASSLSPNRIQQETQYF. CDR3 sequence (DNA): TGCGCCAGCAGCCTCTCTCCGAACAGGATCCAACAAGAGACCCAGTACTTC. This rearrangement joins TRBV5-1 to TRBJ2-5, with D maybe TRBD1 (5 bases). Looked up from germline, CDR1 is SGHRS and CDR2 is YFSETQ. CDR3 length: 17 residues. Trimming left V 4 bases short and J 2 bases short, with 21 bases between.

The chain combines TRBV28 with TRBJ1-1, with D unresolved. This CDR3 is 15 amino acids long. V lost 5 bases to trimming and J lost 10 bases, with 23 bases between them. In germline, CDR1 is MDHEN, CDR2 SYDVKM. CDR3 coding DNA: TGTGCCAGCAGTCCACCGGGATCGTCTACCTGGGGAGCTTTCTTT. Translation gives CASSPPGSSTWGAFF.